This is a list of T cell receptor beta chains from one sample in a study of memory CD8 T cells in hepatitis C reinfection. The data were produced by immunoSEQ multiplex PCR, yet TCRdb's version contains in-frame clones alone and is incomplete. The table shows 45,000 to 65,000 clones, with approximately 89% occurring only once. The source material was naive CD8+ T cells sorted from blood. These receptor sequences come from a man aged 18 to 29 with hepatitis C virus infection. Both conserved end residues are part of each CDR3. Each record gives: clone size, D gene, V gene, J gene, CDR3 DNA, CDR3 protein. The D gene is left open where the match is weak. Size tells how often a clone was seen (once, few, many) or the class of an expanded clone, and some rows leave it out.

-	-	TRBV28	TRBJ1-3	TGTGCCAGCAGTTATCGGGGAGTGAGTGGAAACACCATATATTTT	CASSYRGVSGNTIYF
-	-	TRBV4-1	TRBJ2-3	TGCGCCAGCAGCCAACTTCCTAGCACAGATACGCAGTATTTT	CASSQLPSTDTQYF
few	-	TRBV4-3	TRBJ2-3	TGCGCCAGCAGCCAAGCGGACTACAGAGGGGATACGCAGTATTTT	CASSQADYRGDTQYF
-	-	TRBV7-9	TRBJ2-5	TGTGCCAGCAGCTTAGAGGGACTCCCGGGGGAGACCCAGTACTTC	CASSLEGLPGETQYF
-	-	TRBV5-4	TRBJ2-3	TGTGCCAGCAGCTCAGGACTTCCAGATACGCAGTATTTT	CASSSGLPDTQYF
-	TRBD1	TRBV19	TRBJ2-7	TGTGCCAGTAGTACCGGGACAGGGGTCGTCTACGAGCAGTACTTC	CASSTGTGVVYEQYF
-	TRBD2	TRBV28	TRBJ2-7	TGTGCCAGCAGCCAGACTAGCGGGGGGTCCTACGAGCAGTACTTC	CASSQTSGGSYEQYF
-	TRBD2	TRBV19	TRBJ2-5	TGTGCCAGTAGTCCGACTAGCGGGAGCGCGGAGACCCAGTACTTC	CASSPTSGSAETQYF
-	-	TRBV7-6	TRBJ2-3	TGTGCCAGCAGCGAAAGGGCCGGACAGAACACAGATACGCAGTATTTT	CASSERAGQNTDTQYF
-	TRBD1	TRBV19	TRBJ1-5	TGTGCCAGTAGCGTTGGACAGGGAGGTAATCAGCCCCAGCATTTT	CASSVGQGGNQPQHF
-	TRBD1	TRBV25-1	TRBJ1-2	TGTGCCAGCAGCACCGGGACAGGGACCCATGGCTACACCTTC	CASSTGTGTHGYTF
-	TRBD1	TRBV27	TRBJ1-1	TGTGCCAGCAGTTCCTGGACAGGGGATATGAGTGAAGCTTTCTTT	CASSSWTGDMSEAFF
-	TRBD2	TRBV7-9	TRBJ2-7	TGTGCCAGCAGCTCTAGCGGGAGACCGTACGAGCAGTACTTC	CASSSSGRPYEQYF
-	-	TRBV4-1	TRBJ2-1	TGCGCCAGCAGCCAAGTTGAAGCTAGTCAGGGTAGCGAGCAGTTCTTC	CASSQVEASQGSEQFF
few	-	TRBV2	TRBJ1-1	TGTGCCACACTCGGGACACTAGTAACGAACACTGAAGCTTTCTTT	CATLGTLVTNTEAFF
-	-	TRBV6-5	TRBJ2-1	TGTGCCAGCAGTTACGGTCAGGATCTTGAGCAGTTCTTC	CASSYGQDLEQFF
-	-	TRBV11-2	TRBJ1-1	TGTGCCAGCAGCTTGGGGGGGCGAGTCACTGAAGCTTTCTTT	CASSLGGRVTEAFF
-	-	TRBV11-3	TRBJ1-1	TGTGCCAGCAGCTTAGTTATCCCTCCAGCCAAGGGGACTGAAGCTTTCTTT	CASSLVIPPAKGTEAFF
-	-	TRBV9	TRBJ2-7	TGTGCCAGCAGAGCGAACTACGAGCAGTACTTC	CASRANYEQYF
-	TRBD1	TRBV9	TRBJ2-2	TGTGCCAGCAGCCCTGGGACAGGCCCCACCGGGGAGCTGTTTTTT	CASSPGTGPTGELFF
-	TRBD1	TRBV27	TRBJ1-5	TGTGCCAGCAGTTTAGGACAGGGGGATCAGCCCCAGCATTTT	CASSLGQGDQPQHF
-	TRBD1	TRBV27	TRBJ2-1	TGTGCCAGCAGTTTCGGGACAGGGATCTACAATGAGCAGTTCTTC	CASSFGTGIYNEQFF